The 2 T cell receptor beta chains given below trace back to one sample, sequenced in a study of blood T cell repertoires in COVID-19. Using immunoSEQ multiplex PCR, the repertoire was profiled, and TCRdb retains in-frame clones only, with some absent. The table lists approximately 250,000 clones, around four fifths of them singletons. The material sequenced was peripheral blood. All receptors derive from a woman in her fifties or sixties with active or convalescent COVID-19.

This clone was seen a handful of times. This chain links TRBV13 with TRBJ1-4, with 11 bases aligning to TRBD1. This CDR3 is built from 14 residues. The germline CDR1 and CDR2 sequences are PRHDT and FYEKMQ (reference sequence). Trimming removed 8 bases from V and 4 bases from J; junction bases left unmatched: 3. CDR3 loop: CASGTGGYNEKLFF. DNA of the CDR3: TGTGCCAGCGGGACAGGGGGATATAATGAAAAACTGTTTTTT.

V gene TRBV15 combines with J gene TRBJ2-7, with unresolved D. Germline V CDR1 and CDR2: LNHNV, YYDKDF (reference sequence). The CDR3 covers 15 residues. V lost 1 base, J lost 2 bases, and 12 bases lay in between. Here the CDR3 DNA reads TGTGCCACCAGCAGAGCACAGTTTCCACCCTACGAGCAGTACTTC. It codes for CATSRAQFPPYEQYF.